This T cell receptor (beta chain) derives from a study of Graves' ophthalmopathy and Graves' hyperthyroidism. Study as a whole: Samples of peripheral blood were obtained at initial diagnosis, prior to treatment of any kind.

V trimming: 5 bases; J trimming: 4 bases; junction bases outside the gene matches: 6. Germline lookup yields CDR1 MDHEN and CDR2 SYDVKM. The CDR3 is 14 amino acids. Investigators amplified TCR beta CDR3 regions from RNA transcripts. Amplification began with first-round RT-PCR using HTBI primers, then second-round multiplex PCR was performed. TCRdb processed the multiplex PCR reads anew with MiXCR; each CDR3 protein has one entry. Of about 400,000 distinct CDR3 sequences in the sample, approximately 20% were seen once. Findings and limits, study-wide: A majority of expanded thyroid clonotypes exceeding 0.001 frequency were likewise present in blood.

Exclusion criteria comprised other autoimmune diseases, uncontrolled infections, pregnancy or lactation in patients. A note on this clonotype: Its antigen is as yet unknown.

This TCR came from a woman under 30 with Graves' ophthalmopathy. The specimen was peripheral blood. The chain recombines TRBV28 with TRBJ2-5, with 8 bases fitting TRBD2. The CDR3 DNA reads as TGTGCCAGCAGTCCAGGACTAGCAAGAGAGACCCAGTACTTC. Its protein product is CASSPGLARETQYF.